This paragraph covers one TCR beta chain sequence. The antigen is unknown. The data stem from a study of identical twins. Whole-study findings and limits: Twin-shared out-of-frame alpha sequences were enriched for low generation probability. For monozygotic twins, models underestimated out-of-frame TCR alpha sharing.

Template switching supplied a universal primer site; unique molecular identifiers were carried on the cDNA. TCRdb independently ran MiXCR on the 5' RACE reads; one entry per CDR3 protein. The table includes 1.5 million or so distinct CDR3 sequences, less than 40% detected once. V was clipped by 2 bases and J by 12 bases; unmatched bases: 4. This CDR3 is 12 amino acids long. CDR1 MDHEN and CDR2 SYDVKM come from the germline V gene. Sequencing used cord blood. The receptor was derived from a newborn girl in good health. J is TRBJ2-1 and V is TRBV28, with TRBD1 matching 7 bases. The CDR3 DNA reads TGTGCCAGCAGTTTAACCAGGGGGAGGCAGTTCTTC. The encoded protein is CASSLTRGRQFF.